This T cell receptor (beta chain) was retrieved from a study of CD8+ T cells in alopecia areata. RNA was isolated and reverse transcribed to cDNA, the sequencing template. The assay was immunoSEQ multiplex PCR, and TCRdb's table has in-frame clones only and misses some. The sample contains fewer than 250,000 clones, more than 30% of which appear only once. Germline V gene data show CDR1 as DFQATT and CDR2 as SNEGSKA (reference sequence). CDR3 length: 10 amino acids. Deletions cut 0 bases from V and 9 bases from J, with 5 bases between. Treatment noted: oral pan-JAK inhibitor, 5-10 mg twice daily. Those with alopecia areata gave lesional scalp punch biopsies and peripheral blood.

The sequence was obtained from a human donor with alopecia areata. Sequences were derived from CD4+ T cells sorted from blood, sampled at approximately week 30, from a patient treated with tofacitinib. The V and J genes are TRBV20-1 and TRBJ1-2; D remains ambiguous. CDR3 sequence (DNA): TGCAGTGCTAGAGATGGGAGCTACACCTTC. Amino acids: CSARDGSYTF.